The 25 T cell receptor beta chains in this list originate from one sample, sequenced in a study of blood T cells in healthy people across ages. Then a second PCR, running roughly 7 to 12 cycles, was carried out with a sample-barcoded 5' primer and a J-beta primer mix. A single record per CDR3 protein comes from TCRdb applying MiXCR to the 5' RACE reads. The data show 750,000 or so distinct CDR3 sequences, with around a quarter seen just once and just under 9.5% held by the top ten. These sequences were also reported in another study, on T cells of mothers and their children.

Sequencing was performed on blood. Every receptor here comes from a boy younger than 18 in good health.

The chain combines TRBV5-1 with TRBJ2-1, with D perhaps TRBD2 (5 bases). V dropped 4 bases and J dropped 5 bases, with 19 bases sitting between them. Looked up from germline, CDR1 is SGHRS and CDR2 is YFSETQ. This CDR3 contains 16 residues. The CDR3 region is CASSPEGHGRDNEQFF. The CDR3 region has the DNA TGCGCCAGCAGCCCCGAGGGCCACGGTCGGGACAATGAGCAGTTCTTC. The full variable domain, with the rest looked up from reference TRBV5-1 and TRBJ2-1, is KAGVTQTPRYLIKTRGQQVTLSCSPISGHRSVSWYQQTPGQGLQFLFEYFSETQRNKGNFPGRFSGRQFSNSRSEMNVSTLELGDSALYLCASSPEGHGRDNEQFFGPGTRLTVL.

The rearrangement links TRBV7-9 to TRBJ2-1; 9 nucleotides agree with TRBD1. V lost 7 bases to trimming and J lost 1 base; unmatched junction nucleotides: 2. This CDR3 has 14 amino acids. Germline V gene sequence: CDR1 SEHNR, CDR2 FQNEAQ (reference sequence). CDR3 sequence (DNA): TGTGCCAGCAAGGGACAGGGATCCTACAATGAGCAGTTCTTC. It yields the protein CASKGQGSYNEQFF.

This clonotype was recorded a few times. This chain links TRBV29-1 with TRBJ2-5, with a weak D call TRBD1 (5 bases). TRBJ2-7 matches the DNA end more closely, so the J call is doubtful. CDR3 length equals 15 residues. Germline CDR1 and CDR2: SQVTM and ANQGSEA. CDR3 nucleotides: TGCAGCGCCCGAGACAGCTGGTTTGGTTCCTACGAGCAGTACTTC. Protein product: CSARDSWFGSYEQYF.

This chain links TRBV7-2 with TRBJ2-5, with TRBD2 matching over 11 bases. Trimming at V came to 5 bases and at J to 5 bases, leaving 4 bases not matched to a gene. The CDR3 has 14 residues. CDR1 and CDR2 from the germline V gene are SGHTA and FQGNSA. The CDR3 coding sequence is TGTGCCAGCAGCGCGGGACTAGCGGTGGAGACCCAGTACTTC. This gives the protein CASSAGLAVETQYF.

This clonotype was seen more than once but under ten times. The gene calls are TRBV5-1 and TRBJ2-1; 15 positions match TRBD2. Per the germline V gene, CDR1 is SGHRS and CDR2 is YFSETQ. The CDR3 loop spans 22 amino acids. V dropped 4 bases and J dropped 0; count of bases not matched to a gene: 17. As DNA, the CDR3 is TGCGCCAGCAGCCCGGACAGGACTGGGACTAGCGGGGGGCCAAGCTCCTACAATGAGCAGTTCTTC. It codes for CASSPDRTGTSGGPSSYNEQFF.

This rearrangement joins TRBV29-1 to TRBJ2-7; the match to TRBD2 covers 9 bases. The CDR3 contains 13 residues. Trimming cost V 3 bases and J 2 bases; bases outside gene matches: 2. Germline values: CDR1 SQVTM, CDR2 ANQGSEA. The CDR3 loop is CSVDGGRAYEQYF. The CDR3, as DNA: TGCAGCGTTGACGGCGGGAGGGCCTACGAGCAGTACTTC.

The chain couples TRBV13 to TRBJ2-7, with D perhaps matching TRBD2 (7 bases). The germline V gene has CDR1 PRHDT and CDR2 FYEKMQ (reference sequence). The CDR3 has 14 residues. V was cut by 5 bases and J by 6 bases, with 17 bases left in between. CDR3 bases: TGTGCCAGCAGCCGGCGGGGGCTAGCCTTCGAGCAGTACTTC. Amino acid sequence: CASSRRGLAFEQYF.

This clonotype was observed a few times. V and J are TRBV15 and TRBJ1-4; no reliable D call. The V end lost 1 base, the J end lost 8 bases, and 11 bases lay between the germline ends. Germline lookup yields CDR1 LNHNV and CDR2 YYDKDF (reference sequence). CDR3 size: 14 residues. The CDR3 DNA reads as TGTGCCACCAGCAGAGTCAGGTTCGGGGAAAAACTGTTTTTT. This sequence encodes CATSRVRFGEKLFF.

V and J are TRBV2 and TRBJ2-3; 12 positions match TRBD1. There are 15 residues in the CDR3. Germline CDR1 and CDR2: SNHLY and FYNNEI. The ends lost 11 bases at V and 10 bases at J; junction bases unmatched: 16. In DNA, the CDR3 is TGTGCCGGAGCTTCTCGGGACAGGGGGCGCGTGGCGCAGTATTTT. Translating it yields CAGASRDRGRVAQYF.

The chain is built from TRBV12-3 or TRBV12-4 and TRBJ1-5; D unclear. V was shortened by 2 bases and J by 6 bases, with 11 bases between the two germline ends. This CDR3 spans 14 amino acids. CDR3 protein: CASSLTSGSQPQHF. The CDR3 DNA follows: TGTGCCAGCAGTTTAACAAGTGGCAGTCAGCCCCAGCATTTT.

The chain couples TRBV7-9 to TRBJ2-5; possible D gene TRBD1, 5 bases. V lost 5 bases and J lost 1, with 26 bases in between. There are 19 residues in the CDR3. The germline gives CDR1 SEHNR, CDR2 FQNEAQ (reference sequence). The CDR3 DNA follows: TGTGCCAGCAGCGTAAGCCAGGGTCTAAGTCCCCAACCCCAAGAGACCCAGTACTTC. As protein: CASSVSQGLSPQPQETQYF. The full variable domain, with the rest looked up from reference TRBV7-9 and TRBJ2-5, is DTGVSQNPRHKITKRGQNVTFRCDPISEHNRLYWYRQTLGQGPEFLTYFQNEAQLEKSRLLSDRFSAERPKGSFSTLEIQRTEQGDSAMYLCASSVSQGLSPQPQETQYFGPGTRLLVL.

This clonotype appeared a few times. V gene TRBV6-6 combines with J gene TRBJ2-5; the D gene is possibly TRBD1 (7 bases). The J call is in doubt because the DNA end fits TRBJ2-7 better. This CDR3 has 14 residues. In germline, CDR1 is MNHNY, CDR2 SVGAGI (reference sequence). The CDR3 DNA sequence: TGTGCCAGCAGTTACCGGCAGGGGGGTTACGAGCAGTACTTC. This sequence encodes CASSYRQGGYEQYF.

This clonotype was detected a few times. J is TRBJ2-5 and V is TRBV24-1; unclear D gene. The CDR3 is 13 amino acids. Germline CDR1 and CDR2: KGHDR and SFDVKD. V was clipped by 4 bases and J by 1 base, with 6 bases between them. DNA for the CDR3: TGTGCCACCAGTGAATCAATCCAAGAGACCCAGTACTTC. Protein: CATSESIQETQYF.

The CDR3 loop reads CASSESKDLSDTQYF. The DNA of the CDR3 is TGCGCCAGCAGTGAGTCGAAGGACCTATCAGATACGCAGTATTTT. The chain joins TRBV10-1 to TRBJ2-3; D not certain. Deletions cut 0 bases from V and 4 bases from J, with 11 bases between. The germline CDR1 and CDR2 sequences are WNHNN and SYGVQD (reference sequence). The CDR3 length is 15 residues.

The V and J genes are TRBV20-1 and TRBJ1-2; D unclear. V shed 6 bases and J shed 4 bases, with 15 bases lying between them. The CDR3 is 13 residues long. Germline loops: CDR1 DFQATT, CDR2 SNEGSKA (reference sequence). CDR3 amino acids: CSAEARVTYGYTF. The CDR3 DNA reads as TGCAGTGCAGAGGCACGGGTAACCTATGGCTACACCTTC.

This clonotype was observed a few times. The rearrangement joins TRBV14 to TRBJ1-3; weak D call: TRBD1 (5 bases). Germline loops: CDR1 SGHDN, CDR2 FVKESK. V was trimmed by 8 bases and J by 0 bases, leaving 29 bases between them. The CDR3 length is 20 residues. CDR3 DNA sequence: TGTGCCAGCCCACTACGAGGGGTAGTAGGGCGGCCGCCCTCTGGAAACACCATATATTTT. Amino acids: CASPLRGVVGRPPSGNTIYF. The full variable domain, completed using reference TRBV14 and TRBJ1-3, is EAGVTQFPSHSVIEKGQTVTLRCDPISGHDNLYWYRRVMGKEIKFLLHFVKESKQDESGMPNNRFLAERTGGTYSTLKVQPAELEDSGVYFCASPLRGVVGRPPSGNTIYFGEGSWLTVV.

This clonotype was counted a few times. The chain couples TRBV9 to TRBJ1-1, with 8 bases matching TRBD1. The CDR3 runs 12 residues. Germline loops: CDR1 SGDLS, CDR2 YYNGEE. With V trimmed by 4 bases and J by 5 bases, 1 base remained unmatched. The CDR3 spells CASSTGGTEAFF. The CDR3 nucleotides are TGTGCCAGCAGCACAGGGGGTACTGAAGCTTTCTTT.

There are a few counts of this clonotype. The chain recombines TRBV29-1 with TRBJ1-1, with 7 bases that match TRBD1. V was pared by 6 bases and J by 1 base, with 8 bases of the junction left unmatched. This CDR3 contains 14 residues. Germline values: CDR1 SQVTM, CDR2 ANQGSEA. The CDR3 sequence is CSVRRGQTNTEAFF. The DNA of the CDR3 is TGCAGCGTCCGCCGGGGACAGACGAACACTGAAGCTTTCTTT.

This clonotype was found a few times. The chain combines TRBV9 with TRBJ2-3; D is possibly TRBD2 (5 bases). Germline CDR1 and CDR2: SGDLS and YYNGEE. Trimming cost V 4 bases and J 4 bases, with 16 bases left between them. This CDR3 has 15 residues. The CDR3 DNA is TGTGCCAGCAGCTCCAGGACTGGCGGCGCAGATACGCAGTATTTT. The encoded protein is CASSSRTGGADTQYF.

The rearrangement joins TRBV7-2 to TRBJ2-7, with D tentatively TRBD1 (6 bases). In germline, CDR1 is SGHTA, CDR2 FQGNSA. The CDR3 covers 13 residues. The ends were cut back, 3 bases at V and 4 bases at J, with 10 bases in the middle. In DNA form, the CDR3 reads TGTGCCAGCAGCTTTACAGGGTGGTACGAGCAGTACTTC. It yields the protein CASSFTGWYEQYF. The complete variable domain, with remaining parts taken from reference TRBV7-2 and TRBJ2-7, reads GAGVSQSPSNKVTEKGKDVELRCDPISGHTALYWYRQSLGQGLEFLIYFQGNSAPDKSGLPSDRFSAERTGGSVSTLTIQRTQQEDSAVYLCASSFTGWYEQYFGPGTRLTVT.

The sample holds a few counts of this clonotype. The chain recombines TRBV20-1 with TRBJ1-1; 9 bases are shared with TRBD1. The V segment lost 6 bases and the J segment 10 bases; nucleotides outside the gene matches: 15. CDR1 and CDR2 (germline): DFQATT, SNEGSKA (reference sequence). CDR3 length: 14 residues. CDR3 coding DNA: TGCAGTGCGTTTGGACAGGGGATTACCCTCGGAGCTTTCTTT. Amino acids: CSAFGQGITLGAFF.

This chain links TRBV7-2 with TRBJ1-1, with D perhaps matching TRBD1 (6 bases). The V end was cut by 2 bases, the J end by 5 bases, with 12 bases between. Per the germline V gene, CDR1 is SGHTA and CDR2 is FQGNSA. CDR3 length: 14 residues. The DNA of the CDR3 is TGTGCCAGCAGCTTACGGACAGCGACAACTGAAGCTTTCTTT. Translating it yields CASSLRTATTEAFF.

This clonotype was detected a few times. The CDR3 bases are TGTGCCAGCAGTGAAGCGGTACTAGCGGGATCTAATGAGCAGTTCTTC. Its protein product is CASSEAVLAGSNEQFF. The gene calls are TRBV6-1 and TRBJ2-5; the match to TRBD2 covers 10 bases. The last part of the DNA fits TRBJ2-1 better; the J call may be wrong. This CDR3 is 16 amino acids long. Germline assignment: CDR1 MNHNS and CDR2 SASEGT.

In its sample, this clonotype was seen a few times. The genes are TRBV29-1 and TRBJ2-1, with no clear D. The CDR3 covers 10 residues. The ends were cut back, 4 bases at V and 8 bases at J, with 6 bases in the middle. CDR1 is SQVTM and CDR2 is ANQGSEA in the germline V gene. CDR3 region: CSVVIDEQFF. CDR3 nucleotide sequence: TGCAGCGTTGTTATCGATGAGCAGTTCTTC.

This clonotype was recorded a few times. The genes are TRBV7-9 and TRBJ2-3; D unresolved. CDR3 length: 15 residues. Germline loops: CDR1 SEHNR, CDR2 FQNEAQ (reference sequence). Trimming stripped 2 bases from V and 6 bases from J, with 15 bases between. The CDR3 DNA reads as TGTGCCAGCAGCTTAAGCCTCTTAATTTCCGATACGCAGTATTTT. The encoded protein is CASSLSLLISDTQYF.